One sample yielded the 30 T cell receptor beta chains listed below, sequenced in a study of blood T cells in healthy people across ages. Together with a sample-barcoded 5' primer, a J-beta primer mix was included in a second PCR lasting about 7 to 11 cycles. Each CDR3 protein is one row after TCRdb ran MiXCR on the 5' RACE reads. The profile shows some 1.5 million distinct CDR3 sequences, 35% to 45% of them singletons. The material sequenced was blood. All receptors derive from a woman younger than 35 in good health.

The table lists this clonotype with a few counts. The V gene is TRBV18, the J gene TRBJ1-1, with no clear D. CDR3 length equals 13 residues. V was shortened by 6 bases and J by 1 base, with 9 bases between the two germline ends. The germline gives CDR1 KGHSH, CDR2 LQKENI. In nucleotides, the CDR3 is TGTGCCAGCTCTACCAGCCCGAACACTGAAGCTTTCTTT. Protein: CASSTSPNTEAFF.

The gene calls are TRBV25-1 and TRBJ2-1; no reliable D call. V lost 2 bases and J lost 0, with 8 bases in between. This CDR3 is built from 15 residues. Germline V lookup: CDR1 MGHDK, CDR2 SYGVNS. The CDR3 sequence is CASSELIGSYNEQFF. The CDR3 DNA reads TGTGCCAGCAGTGAACTAATTGGCTCCTACAATGAGCAGTTCTTC.

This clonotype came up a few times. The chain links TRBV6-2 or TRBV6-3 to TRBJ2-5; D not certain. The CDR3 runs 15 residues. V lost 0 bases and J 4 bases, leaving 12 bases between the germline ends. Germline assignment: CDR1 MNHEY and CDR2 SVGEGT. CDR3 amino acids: CASSYSSRQRETQYF. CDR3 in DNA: TGTGCCAGCAGTTACTCGAGTAGGCAGAGAGAGACCCAGTACTTC.

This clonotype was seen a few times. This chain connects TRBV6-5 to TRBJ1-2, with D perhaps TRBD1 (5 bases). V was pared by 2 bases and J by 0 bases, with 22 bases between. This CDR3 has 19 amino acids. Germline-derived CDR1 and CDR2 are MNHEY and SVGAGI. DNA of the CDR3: TGTGCCAGCAGTTACGCTCCAGGGCAAGGGGAAAATACTAACTATGGCTACACCTTC. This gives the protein CASSYAPGQGENTNYGYTF.

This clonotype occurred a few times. CDR3 in DNA: TGTGCCAGCAGCCAAGACAGGGTTTCCACTGAAGCTTTCTTT. This translates into CASSQDRVSTEAFF. This chain joins TRBV7-2 and TRBJ1-1; 7 bases align to TRBD1. Germline CDR1 SGHTA, CDR2 FQGNSA. After removal of 5 bases from V and 4 bases from J, the junction contained 7 bases not matched to a gene. There are 14 residues in the CDR3. Together with reference TRBV7-2 and TRBJ1-1, the CDR3 gives the full variable domain: GAGVSQSPSNKVTEKGKDVELRCDPISGHTALYWYRQSLGQGLEFLIYFQGNSAPDKSGLPSDRFSAERTGGSVSTLTIQRTQQEDSAVYLCASSQDRVSTEAFFGQGTRLTVV.

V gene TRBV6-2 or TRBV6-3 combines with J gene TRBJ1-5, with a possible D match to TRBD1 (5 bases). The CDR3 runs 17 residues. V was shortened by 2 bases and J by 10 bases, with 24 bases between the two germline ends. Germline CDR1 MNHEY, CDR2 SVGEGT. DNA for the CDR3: TGTGCCAGCAGTTACGGCCAATACCCCTTGTGGAGGGGACCCCAGCATTTT. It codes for CASSYGQYPLWRGPQHF.

The CDR3 reads CASGEALLNEQFF. The CDR3 coding sequence is TGTGCCAGCGGGGAAGCGCTTCTCAATGAGCAGTTCTTC. The chain carries TRBV3-1 and TRBJ2-1; D not resolved. V dropped 8 bases and J dropped 6 bases, with 14 bases sitting between them. Germline assignment: CDR1 LGHDT and CDR2 YNNKEL (reference sequence). CDR3 length: 13 residues.

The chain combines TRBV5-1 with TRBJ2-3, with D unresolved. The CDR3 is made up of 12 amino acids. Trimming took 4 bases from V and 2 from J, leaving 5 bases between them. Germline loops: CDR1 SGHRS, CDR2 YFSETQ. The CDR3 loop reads CASSTDTDTQYF. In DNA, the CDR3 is TGCGCCAGCAGCACGGACACAGATACGCAGTATTTT. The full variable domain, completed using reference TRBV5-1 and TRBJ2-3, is KAGVTQTPRYLIKTRGQQVTLSCSPISGHRSVSWYQQTPGQGLQFLFEYFSETQRNKGNFPGRFSGRQFSNSRSEMNVSTLELGDSALYLCASSTDTDTQYFGPGTRLTVL.

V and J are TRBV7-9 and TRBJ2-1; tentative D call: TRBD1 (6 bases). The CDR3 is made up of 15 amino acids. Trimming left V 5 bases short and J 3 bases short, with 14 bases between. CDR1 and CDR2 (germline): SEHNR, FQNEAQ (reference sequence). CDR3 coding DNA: TGTGCCAGCAGCCCTACAGGGAAAGTCTACAATGAGCAGTTCTTC. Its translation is CASSPTGKVYNEQFF.

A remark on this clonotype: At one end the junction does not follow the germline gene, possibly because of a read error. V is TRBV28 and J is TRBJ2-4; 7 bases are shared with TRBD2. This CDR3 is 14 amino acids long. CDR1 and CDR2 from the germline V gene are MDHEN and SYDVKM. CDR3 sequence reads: CAGSLGGAKNIQYF. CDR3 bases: TGTGCCGGCAGTTTGGGAGGGGCCAAAAACATTCAGTACTTC.

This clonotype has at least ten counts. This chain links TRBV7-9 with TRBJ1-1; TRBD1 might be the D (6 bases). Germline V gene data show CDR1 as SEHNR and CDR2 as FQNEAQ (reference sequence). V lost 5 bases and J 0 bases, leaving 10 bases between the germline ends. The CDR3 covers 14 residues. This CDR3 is CASSVDRVNTEAFF. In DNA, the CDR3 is TGTGCCAGCAGCGTGGACAGAGTGAACACTGAAGCTTTCTTT.

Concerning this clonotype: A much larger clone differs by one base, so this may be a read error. The CDR3 is CASSRDRGLAEAFF. In DNA form, the CDR3 reads TGTGCCAGCAGTCGTGACAGGGGGCTCGCTGAAGCTTTCTTT. V and J are TRBV6-1 and TRBJ1-1, with 10 positions matching TRBD1. V lost 5 bases, J lost 6 bases, and 6 bases stayed unmatched. Per the germline V gene, CDR1 is MNHNS and CDR2 is SASEGT. The CDR3 is 14 amino acids.

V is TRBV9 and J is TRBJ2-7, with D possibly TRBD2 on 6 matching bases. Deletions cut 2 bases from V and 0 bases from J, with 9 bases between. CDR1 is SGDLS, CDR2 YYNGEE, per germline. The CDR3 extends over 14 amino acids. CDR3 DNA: TGTGCCAGCAGCGTGGCTAGCGCCTCCTACGAGCAGTACTTC. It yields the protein CASSVASASYEQYF.

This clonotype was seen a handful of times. Written as DNA, the CDR3 is TGCAGTGCTGCGGACAGTAAGAGCACAGATACGCAGTATTTT. It yields the protein CSAADSKSTDTQYF. The chain couples TRBV20-1 to TRBJ2-3; D is possibly TRBD1 (6 bases). V was shortened by 5 bases and J by 0 bases, with 12 bases between the two germline ends. This CDR3 has 14 residues. The germline gives CDR1 DFQATT, CDR2 SNEGSKA (reference sequence).

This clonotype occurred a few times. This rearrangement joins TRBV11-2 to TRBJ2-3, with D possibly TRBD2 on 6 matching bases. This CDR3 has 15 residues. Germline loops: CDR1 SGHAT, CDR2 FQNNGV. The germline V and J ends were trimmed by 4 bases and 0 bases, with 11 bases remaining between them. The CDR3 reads CASSSSAGSTDTQYF. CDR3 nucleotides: TGTGCCAGCAGCTCAAGTGCGGGAAGCACAGATACGCAGTATTTT.

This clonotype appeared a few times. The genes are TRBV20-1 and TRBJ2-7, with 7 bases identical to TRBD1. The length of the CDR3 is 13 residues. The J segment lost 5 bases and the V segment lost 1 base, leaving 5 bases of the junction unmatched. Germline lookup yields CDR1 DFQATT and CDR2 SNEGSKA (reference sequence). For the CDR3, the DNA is TGCAGTGCTAGAGGAGAAGGGGGCGACGAGCAGTACTTC. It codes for CSARGEGGDEQYF.

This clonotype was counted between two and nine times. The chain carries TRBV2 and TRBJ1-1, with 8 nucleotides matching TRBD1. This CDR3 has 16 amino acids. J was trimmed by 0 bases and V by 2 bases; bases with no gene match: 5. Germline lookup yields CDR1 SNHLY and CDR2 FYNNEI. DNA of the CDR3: TGTGCCAGCAGTGAAAGGGACAGGCGTTTGAACACTGAAGCTTTCTTT. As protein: CASSERDRRLNTEAFF.

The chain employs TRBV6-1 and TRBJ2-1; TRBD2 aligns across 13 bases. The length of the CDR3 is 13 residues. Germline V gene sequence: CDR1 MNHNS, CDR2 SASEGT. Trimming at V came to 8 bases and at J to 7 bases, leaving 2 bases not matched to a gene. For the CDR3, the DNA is TGTGCCAGCGAACTAGCGGGAGGGAATGAGCAGTTCTTC. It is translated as CASELAGGNEQFF.

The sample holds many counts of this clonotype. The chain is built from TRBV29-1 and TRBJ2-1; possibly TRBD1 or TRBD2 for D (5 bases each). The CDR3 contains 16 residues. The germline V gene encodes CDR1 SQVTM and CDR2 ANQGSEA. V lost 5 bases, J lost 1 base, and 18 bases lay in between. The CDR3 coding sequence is TGCAGCGTTCCGATGGGGTGGGGGTCGTCCTACAATGAGCAGTTCTTC. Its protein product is CSVPMGWGSSYNEQFF.

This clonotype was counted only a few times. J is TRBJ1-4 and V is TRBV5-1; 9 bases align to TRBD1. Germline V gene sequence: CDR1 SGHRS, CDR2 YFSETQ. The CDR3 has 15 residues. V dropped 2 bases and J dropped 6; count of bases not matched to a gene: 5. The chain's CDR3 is CASSFTGGLDEKLFF. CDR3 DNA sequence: TGCGCCAGCAGCTTCACAGGGGGCTTGGATGAAAAACTGTTTTTT.

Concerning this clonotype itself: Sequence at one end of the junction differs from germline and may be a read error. The CDR3 loop is CGVAATDEQFF. The CDR3 DNA is TGCGGCGTTGCCGCGACTGATGAGCAGTTCTTC. This chain connects TRBV29-1 to TRBJ2-1; D gene uncertain. From germline, CDR1 is SQVTM and CDR2 ANQGSEA. This CDR3 has 11 amino acids.

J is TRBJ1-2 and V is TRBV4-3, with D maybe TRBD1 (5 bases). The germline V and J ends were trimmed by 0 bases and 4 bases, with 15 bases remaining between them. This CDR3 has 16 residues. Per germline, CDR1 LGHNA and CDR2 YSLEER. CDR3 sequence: CASSQDVPTVIYGYTF. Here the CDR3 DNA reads TGCGCCAGCAGCCAAGACGTCCCGACAGTTATCTATGGCTACACCTTC.

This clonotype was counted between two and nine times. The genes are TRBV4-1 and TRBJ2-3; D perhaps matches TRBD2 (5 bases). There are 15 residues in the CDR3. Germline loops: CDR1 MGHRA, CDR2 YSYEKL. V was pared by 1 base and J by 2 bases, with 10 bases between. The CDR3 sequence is CASSQGEIFTDTQYF. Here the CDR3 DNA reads TGCGCCAGCAGCCAAGGGGAGATATTCACAGATACGCAGTATTTT.

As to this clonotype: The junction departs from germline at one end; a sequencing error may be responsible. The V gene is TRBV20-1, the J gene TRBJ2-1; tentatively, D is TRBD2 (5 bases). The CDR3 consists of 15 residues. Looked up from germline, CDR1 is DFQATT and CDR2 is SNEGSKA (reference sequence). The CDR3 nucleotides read TGCAGTGATAGAAAAGGCCTAGCAGTAAACGAGACCCAGTTCTTC. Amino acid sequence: CSDRKGLAVNETQFF.

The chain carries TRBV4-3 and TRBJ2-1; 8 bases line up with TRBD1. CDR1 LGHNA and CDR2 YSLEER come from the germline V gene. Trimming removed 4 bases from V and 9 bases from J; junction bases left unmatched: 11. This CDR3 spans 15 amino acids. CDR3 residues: CASSPVGQGFGEQFF. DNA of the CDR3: TGCGCCAGCAGCCCAGTAGGACAGGGTTTCGGTGAGCAGTTCTTC.

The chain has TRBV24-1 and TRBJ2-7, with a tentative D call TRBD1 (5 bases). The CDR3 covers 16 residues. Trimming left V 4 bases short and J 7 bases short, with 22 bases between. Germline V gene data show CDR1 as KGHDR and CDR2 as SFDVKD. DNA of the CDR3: TGTGCCACCAGTGACGCCGACAGCTCAACCTACAATGAGCAGTACTTC. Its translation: CATSDADSSTYNEQYF.

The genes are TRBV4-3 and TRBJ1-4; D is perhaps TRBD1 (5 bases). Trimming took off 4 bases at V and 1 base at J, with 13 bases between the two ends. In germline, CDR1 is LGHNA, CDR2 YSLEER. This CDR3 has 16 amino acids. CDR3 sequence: CASSLQPGGTNEKLFF. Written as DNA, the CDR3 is TGCGCCAGCAGCCTTCAGCCGGGGGGAACTAATGAAAAACTGTTTTTT.

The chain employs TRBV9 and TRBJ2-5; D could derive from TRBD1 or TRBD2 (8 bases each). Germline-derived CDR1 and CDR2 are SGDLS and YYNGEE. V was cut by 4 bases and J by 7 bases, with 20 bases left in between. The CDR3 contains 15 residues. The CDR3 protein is CASSSIAGQAVTQYF. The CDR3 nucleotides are TGTGCCAGCAGCTCAATAGCGGGACAGGCGGTGACCCAGTACTTC. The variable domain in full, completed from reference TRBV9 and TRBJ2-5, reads DSGVTQTPKHLITATGQRVTLRCSPRSGDLSVYWYQQSLDQGLQFLIQYYNGEERAKGNILERFSAQQFPDLHSELNLSSLELGDSALYFCASSSIAGQAVTQYFGPGTRLLVL.

CDR3 sequence reads: CASTTGLTNEKLFF. CDR3 bases: TGTGCCAGCACCACGGGGCTCACTAATGAAAAACTGTTTTTT. The V and J genes are TRBV7-2 and TRBJ1-4; D is possibly TRBD1 (5 bases). Germline loops: CDR1 SGHTA, CDR2 FQGNSA. The CDR3 is made up of 14 amino acids. V lost 7 bases and J 2 bases, leaving 11 bases between the germline ends.

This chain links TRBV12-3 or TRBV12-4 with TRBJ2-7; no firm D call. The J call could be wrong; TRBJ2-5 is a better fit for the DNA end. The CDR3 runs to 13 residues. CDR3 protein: CASSVAVEETQYF. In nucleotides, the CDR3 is TGTGCCAGCAGCGTAGCAGTCGAAGAGACCCAGTACTTC.